Given below is one T cell receptor (beta chain) in context. Its antigen is currently unknown. There are 15 residues in the CDR3. Germline-derived CDR1 and CDR2 are MDHEN and SYDVKM. Unmatched junction bases numbered 7, after V lost 5 bases and J lost 7 bases. These data belong to a study of T cell responses to AZD1222 COVID-19 vaccine. Study-wide results and limits: Repertoires were obtained only post-peak T cell response. Donors, mostly white British, included more females; clonal diversity was possibly underestimated. Reports indicate that nearly half of spike-specific TCRs are directed at unmutated variant regions. Recipients of two AZD1222 doses showed rising Spike-specific TCR breadth and depth.

Libraries were prepared by immunoSEQ multiplex PCR; TCRdb keeps only in-frame clonotypes and omits some of them. The profile shows approximately 130,000 clones, approximately 94% of them singletons. The source of this sequence is an adult in good health. Source: peripheral blood, taken on day 0 of AZD1222 vaccination. The chain combines TRBV28 with TRBJ2-2; TRBD1 agrees at 10 bases. The CDR3 DNA is TGTGCCAGCAGTCACGACAGGGGGCGAGGCGGGGAGCTGTTTTTT. It encodes CASSHDRGRGGELFF.